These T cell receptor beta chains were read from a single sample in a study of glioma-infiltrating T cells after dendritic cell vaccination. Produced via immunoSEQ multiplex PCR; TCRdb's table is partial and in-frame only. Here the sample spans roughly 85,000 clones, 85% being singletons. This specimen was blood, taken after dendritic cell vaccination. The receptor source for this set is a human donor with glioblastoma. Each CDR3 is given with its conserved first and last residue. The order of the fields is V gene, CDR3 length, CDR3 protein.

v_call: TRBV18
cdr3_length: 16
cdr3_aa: CASSPGVRGREDTQYF

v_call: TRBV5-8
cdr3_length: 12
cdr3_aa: CASSLDGEKLFF

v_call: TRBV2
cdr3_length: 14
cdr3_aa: CASRGLAGSYEQYF

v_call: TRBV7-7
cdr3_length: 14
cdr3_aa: CASSLSPSTDTQYF

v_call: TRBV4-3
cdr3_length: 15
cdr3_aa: CASSQLAGLTDTQYF

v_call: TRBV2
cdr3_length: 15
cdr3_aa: CASTSDRNTNYGYTF

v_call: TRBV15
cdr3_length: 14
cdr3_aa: CASKQTGEADTQYF

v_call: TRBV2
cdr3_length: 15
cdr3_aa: CASSDILPSSYEQYF

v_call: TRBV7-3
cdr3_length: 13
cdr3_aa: CASSLRTVGELFF

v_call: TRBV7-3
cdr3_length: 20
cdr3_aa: CASSLKGPRTEENLSYEQYF

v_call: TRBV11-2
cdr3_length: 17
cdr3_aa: CASSLVPPAEGTGELFF

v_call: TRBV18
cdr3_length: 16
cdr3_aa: CASSPPGRGIGNTIYF

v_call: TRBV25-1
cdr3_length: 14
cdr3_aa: CASSPGQGDRSQYF

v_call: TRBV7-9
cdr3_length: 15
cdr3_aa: CASSFKAGGAYEQYF

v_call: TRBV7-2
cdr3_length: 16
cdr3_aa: CASSGRDRGYNEKLFF

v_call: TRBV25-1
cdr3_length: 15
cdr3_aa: CASSDSDRGLGEQYF

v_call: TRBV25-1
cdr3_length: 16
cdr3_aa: CASSESKSLSSYEQYF

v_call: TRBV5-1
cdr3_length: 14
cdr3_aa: CASSLDSTTDTQYF

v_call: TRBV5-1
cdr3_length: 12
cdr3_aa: CASSFSGTEAFF

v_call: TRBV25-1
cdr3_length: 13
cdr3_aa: CASRGTAGDTQYF

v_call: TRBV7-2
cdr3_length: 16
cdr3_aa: CASSLVGPATNEKLFF

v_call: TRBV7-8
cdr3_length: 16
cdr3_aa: CASSPLGTQGVNTIYF